The entry below describes one T cell receptor beta chain. This entry belongs to a study of shared T cell receptors in the human thymus. The table came from immunoSEQ multiplex PCR; TCRdb's copy has only in-frame clones and leaves some out. The table has roughly 560,000 clones, approximately 78% seen once. CDR1 is MNHEY and CDR2 is SMNVEV in the germline V gene (reference sequence). CDR3 length: 13 amino acids. The V end lost 2 bases, the J end lost 4 bases, and 8 bases lay between the germline ends. The same specimen was also included in a second study, on human thymus T cells. That report adds: Among the donors, all were healthy Finnish infants having corrective surgery for congenital heart defects. Resections removed during corrective heart surgery provided the thymus tissue used. Thymic and blood repertoires showed apparently biased V and J gene usage. Related research described strongly overlapping thymic repertoires in unrelated people.

The chain is built from TRBV27 and TRBJ1-2; D call uncertain. The sequenced material came from thymocytes. This TCR derives from a boy younger than two with a congenital heart defect. The CDR3 DNA is TGTGCCAGCAGTTTAGCACTCGGCTATGGCTACACCTTC. Protein sequence: CASSLALGYGYTF.